This T cell receptor beta chain was profiled in a study of beta chain features in type 1 diabetes. The study's findings and limits: Type 1 diabetes patients showed fewer insertions and more deletions at VDJ junctions.

This clone was counted only a few times. The antigen is not known. Averaging approximately 0.11 L, one heparinised blood draw was given by each donor. The CDR3 covers 14 residues. CDR1 LNHDA and CDR2 SQIVND come from the germline V gene (reference sequence). V gave up 1 base and J gave up 2 bases, with 6 bases separating them. Reverse transcribing all isolated RNA meant expressed TCRB transcripts were sequenced. Method: immunoSEQ multiplex PCR; TCRdb's copy keeps in-frame clones and lacks some. The data contain hundreds of thousands of clones, about a sixth of them singletons. The gene calls are TRBV19 and TRBJ2-1, with D uncertain. The sample was naive CD4+ T cells from blood. The source of this sequence is a woman aged 18-29 years in good health. This chain's CDR3 is CASSIGGPYNEQFF. In DNA, the CDR3 is TGTGCCAGTAGTATAGGTGGTCCCTACAATGAGCAGTTCTTC.